One and the same sample provided the 18 T cell receptor beta chains below, sequenced in a study of T-cell reconstitution after alpha-beta-depleted transplantation in children. For TCRbeta, the library was prepared with unique molecular identifiers. TCRdb called the PCR reads again in MiXCR, with one record for every CDR3 protein. The table lists almost 250,000 distinct CDR3 sequences, over 20% of them singletons. The sample consisted of PBMCs, taken before TCRalphabeta/CD19-depleted stem cell transplant. These receptors all stem from a girl aged 2-10 years with Fanconi anemia, due to receive a stem cell transplant.

This clonotype was counted a few times. The CDR3, as DNA: TGTGCCAGCAGTGAACATGGCTACGAGCAGTACTTC. Translated: CASSEHGYEQYF. This sequence joins TRBV6-4 and TRBJ2-7, with D unclear. The germline V gene has CDR1 MRHNA and CDR2 SNTAGT. Trimming removed 3 bases at V and 3 bases at J, with 6 bases between. This CDR3 is 12 amino acids long.

J is TRBJ2-1 and V is TRBV3-1; TRBD2 matches 14 bases. V shed 6 bases and J 2 bases; nucleotides not matched to a gene: 12. The CDR3 is made up of 19 amino acids. Looked up from germline, CDR1 is LGHDT and CDR2 is YNNKEL (reference sequence). The CDR3 sequence is CASSFPRRLAGGTYNEQFF. In DNA, the CDR3 is TGTGCCAGCAGTTTTCCTCGACGACTAGCGGGGGGGACCTACAATGAGCAGTTCTTC.

Ten or more counts support this clonotype. The V call is TRBV12-3 or TRBV12-4, the J call TRBJ2-2; weak D call: TRBD1 (5 bases). The CDR3 is 15 amino acids. Trimming pared 5 bases from V and 4 bases from J, leaving 14 bases between. The CDR3 loop is CASSLQGSGTGELFF. In DNA form, the CDR3 reads TGTGCCAGCAGTCTCCAGGGATCGGGCACCGGGGAGCTGTTTTTT.

This clonotype occurred many times. The chain has TRBV15 and TRBJ2-7; TRBD2 is a possible D gene (5 bases). Trimming pared 0 bases from V and 1 base from J, leaving 13 bases between. The CDR3 totals 16 residues. Germline CDR1 LNHNV, CDR2 YYDKDF (reference sequence). The CDR3 nucleotides read TGTGCCACCAGCAGAGAGCGGGCAGGAATTTCCTACGAGCAGTACTTC. Protein sequence: CATSRERAGISYEQYF.

Many counts were recorded for this clonotype. The chain is built from TRBV29-1 and TRBJ2-1; D is possibly TRBD1 (6 bases). The CDR3 extends over 11 amino acids. The germline CDR1 and CDR2 sequences are SQVTM and ANQGSEA. The germline V and J ends were trimmed by 5 bases and 12 bases, with 14 bases remaining between them. In DNA, the CDR3 is TGCAGCGTTCTCGATCAGGGGACGCAGTTCTTC. Amino acids: CSVLDQGTQFF.

At least ten counts were recorded for this clonotype. The gene calls are TRBV20-1 and TRBJ1-1; D ambiguous. Germline loops: CDR1 DFQATT, CDR2 SNEGSKA (reference sequence). The CDR3 is 14 residues long. The CDR3 DNA is TGCAGCGCATTTCGGACGTTTATGAACACTGAAGCTTTCTTT. It encodes CSAFRTFMNTEAFF.

This clonotype was counted many times. The chain combines TRBV12-3 or TRBV12-4 with TRBJ2-3; D is undetermined. CDR3 length: 12 residues. CDR3 in amino acids: CATLPPTDTQYF. CDR3 nucleotide sequence: TGTGCGACCCTACCGCCGACAGATACGCAGTATTTT.

This clonotype was counted only a few times. The V call is TRBV18, the J call TRBJ2-7; D remains unclear. Between the trimmed V and J ends, which lost 3 bases and 2 bases, there was a span of 14 bases. The CDR3 totals 15 residues. Germline CDR1 and CDR2: KGHSH and LQKENI. The CDR3 spells CASSPIQTAPYEQYF. The CDR3, as DNA: TGTGCCAGCTCACCTATACAGACTGCCCCCTACGAGCAGTACTTC.

The chain carries TRBV9 and TRBJ2-5; 13 bases are a match to TRBD2. CDR3 length: 16 residues. CDR1 and CDR2 (germline): SGDLS, YYNGEE. After removal of 6 bases from V and 3 bases from J, the junction contained 8 bases not matched to a gene. The CDR3 nucleotides read TGTGCCAGCACCCCAGGACTAGCGGGAGAGAAAGAGACCCAGTACTTC. It encodes CASTPGLAGEKETQYF.

In its sample, this clonotype was seen a few times. The V and J genes are TRBV18 and TRBJ1-4, with TRBD1 matching 9 bases. The CDR3 covers 15 residues. Germline V gene sequence: CDR1 KGHSH, CDR2 LQKENI. V shed 5 bases, J shed 8 bases, and the junction held 9 bases outside the gene matches. The CDR3 reads CASSTTGTGREKLFF. The CDR3 region has the DNA TGTGCCAGCTCAACAACCGGGACAGGGCGGGAAAAACTGTTTTTT.

At least ten counts were recorded for this clonotype. The rearrangement links TRBV7-3 to TRBJ1-1, with D maybe TRBD1 (6 bases). The CDR3 loop spans 14 amino acids. With 5 bases removed from V and 0 bases from J, the gap between germline ends came to 10 bases. CDR1 is SGHTA, CDR2 FQGTGA, per germline. CDR3 residues: CASSVDSLNTEAFF. Here the CDR3 DNA reads TGTGCCAGCAGCGTGGACAGCCTGAACACTGAAGCTTTCTTT.

In this sample, this clonotype turned up a few times. The gene calls are TRBV25-1 and TRBJ2-7; no clear D gene. The germline CDR1 and CDR2 sequences are MGHDK and SYGVNS. Trimming stripped 1 base from V and 1 base from J, with 14 bases between. This CDR3 spans 16 amino acids. This CDR3 reads CASSESLAVRSYEQYF. The CDR3 DNA follows: TGTGCCAGCAGTGAATCTTTGGCAGTACGTTCCTACGAGCAGTACTTC.

This clonotype was detected only a few times. The chain combines TRBV4-2 with TRBJ2-3, with D tentatively TRBD2 (7 bases). The V gene lost 0 bases and the J gene lost 3 bases, with 13 bases spanning the gap. The germline V gene encodes CDR1 LGHNA and CDR2 YNFKEQ. The CDR3 has 16 residues. The CDR3: CASSQEGGGLTDTQYF. The CDR3 bases are TGTGCCAGCAGCCAAGAAGGGGGGGGACTAACAGATACGCAGTATTTT.

The gene calls are TRBV7-9 and TRBJ2-1; no clear D. Trimming pared 5 bases from V and 5 bases from J, leaving 19 bases between. The CDR3 spans 16 residues. Germline V gene lookup returns CDR1 SEHNR and CDR2 FQNEAQ (reference sequence). The CDR3 DNA is TGTGCCAGCAGCGCTCTTGAGAGACCCCTAAACAATGAGCAGTTCTTC. Translating gives CASSALERPLNNEQFF.

At least ten counts were recorded for this clonotype. The chain combines TRBV20-1 with TRBJ2-3; 7 nucleotides line up with TRBD2. The CDR3 extends over 13 amino acids. Germline lookup yields CDR1 DFQATT and CDR2 SNEGSKA (reference sequence). The CDR3 DNA follows: TGCAGCGCTGGGGGGGGAGACACAGATACGCAGTATTTT. Residues: CSAGGGDTDTQYF.

This clonotype was detected a few times. In DNA form, the CDR3 reads TGTGCCAGCAGTTACGACACGCAGCGCTACGAGCAGTACTTC. Translated: CASSYDTQRYEQYF. The chain employs TRBV6-2 or TRBV6-3 and TRBJ2-7; D gene unclear. Trimming removed 2 bases from V and 3 bases from J, with 11 bases in between. Germline V lookup: CDR1 MNHEY, CDR2 SVGEGT. This CDR3 spans 14 amino acids.

This clonotype occurred many times. The V gene is TRBV9, the J gene TRBJ2-7, with D unclear. CDR3 size: 15 residues. Per germline, CDR1 SGDLS and CDR2 YYNGEE. With 4 bases removed from V and 1 base from J, the gap between germline ends came to 15 bases. CDR3 amino acids: CASSFSDGQSYEQYF. The CDR3 region has the DNA TGTGCCAGCAGCTTCTCGGACGGGCAGTCCTACGAGCAGTACTTC.

This clonotype was recorded a few times. The genes are TRBV5-1 and TRBJ2-5; D gene unclear. V lost 1 base to trimming and J lost 0 bases, with 10 bases between them. Germline CDR1 and CDR2: SGHRS and YFSETQ. The CDR3 runs to 15 residues. CDR3 sequence reads: CASSLRVGDQETQYF. The CDR3 nucleotides read TGCGCCAGCAGCTTGAGGGTTGGCGACCAAGAGACCCAGTACTTC.